The rows below give T cell receptor beta chains drawn from one sample of a study of CD8 T cells in ankylosing spondylitis. TCRdb reanalysed the 5' RACE reads using MiXCR and keeps one entry per CDR3 protein. The sample carries around 220,000 distinct CDR3 sequences, about a sixth recorded once. The sample was blood, either unsorted or a sorted T cell fraction (not recorded which). The receptor source for this set is a male donor with ankylosing spondylitis. Both conserved end residues are part of each CDR3. A D gene is named only where the DNA matches it firmly. Rows give clone size only sometimes, using once, few, many, or a class for an expanded clone.

D	V	size	J	DNA	CDR3
-	TRBV28	few	TRBJ2-3	TGTGCCAGCAGTCCCGACGGTAGCCGCACAGATACGCAGTATTTT	CASSPDGSRTDTQYF
TRBD1	TRBV11-2	-	TRBJ2-7	TGTGCCAGCAGACAACAGGGGCTCCCCTACGAGCAGTACTTC	CASRQQGLPYEQYF
-	TRBV28	-	TRBJ2-7	TGTGCCAGCAGTTTATGGATTCACGGGGACAACTACGAGCAGTACTTC	CASSLWIHGDNYEQYF
-	TRBV7-9	few	TRBJ2-1	TGTGCCAGCAGCTTGGTTCCTAGCGCCCGGGATGAGCAGTTCTTC	CASSLVPSARDEQFF
-	TRBV12-3/TRBV12-4	many	TRBJ2-7	TGTGCCAGCAGTTTTGGGGACGAGCAGTACTTC	CASSFGDEQYF
-	TRBV28	-	TRBJ2-1	TGTGCCAGCAGTACGAAAGGACAGTATGTCTACAATGAGCAGTTCTTC	CASSTKGQYVYNEQFF
-	TRBV7-9	-	TRBJ1-1	TGTGCCAGCACACCGTTGATGGGAGGGGCTGAAGCTTTCTTT	CASTPLMGGAEAFF
-	TRBV15	few	TRBJ1-1	TGTGCCACCAGCCACACCGAAGGACGGACTGAAGCTTTCTTT	CATSHTEGRTEAFF
-	TRBV5-1	-	TRBJ1-1	TGCGCCACCGCGGCGGGGGACGATGGCACTGAAGCTTTCTTT	CATAAGDDGTEAFF
-	TRBV29-1	few	TRBJ1-1	TGCAGCGTGGGGACCATCGGTGGCACTGAAGCTTTCTTT	CSVGTIGGTEAFF
-	TRBV27	few	TRBJ2-1	TGTGCCAGCAGATGGGAGGGCGGGACAGACCCCTCCTACAATGAGCAGTTCTTC	CASRWEGGTDPSYNEQFF
-	TRBV4-1	many	TRBJ1-5	TGCGCCAGCAGCCAAGATCTTGCGGGGGGGGCCGGGCAGCCCCAGCATTTT	CASSQDLAGGAGQPQHF
-	TRBV20-1	-	TRBJ1-1	TGCAGTGCTAGAGATGGCGGGGGGAACACTGAAGCTTTCTTT	CSARDGGGNTEAFF
-	TRBV11-3	-	TRBJ1-1	TGTGCCAGCAGCTCCTGGAGGGAGAACACTGAAGCTTTCTTT	CASSSWRENTEAFF
TRBD2	TRBV6-5	-	TRBJ2-2	TGTGCCAGCAGTTCCTTCGGACTAGCGGAAAACACCGGGGAGCTGTTTTTT	CASSSFGLAENTGELFF
-	TRBV6-1	few	TRBJ2-5	TGTGCCAGCAGTAGCTGGGCTACGGGGAGGGAGACCCAGTACTTC	CASSSWATGRETQYF
-	TRBV14	few	TRBJ1-4	TGTGCCAGCAGCCAAGATATGGGGGAAAAACTGTTTTTT	CASSQDMGEKLFF
-	TRBV29-1	few	TRBJ2-5	TGCAGCGTTGAATCTTGGGGACTCCAGCCACAAGAGACCCAGTACTTC	CSVESWGLQPQETQYF
TRBD2	TRBV4-1	few	TRBJ2-1	TGCGCCAGCAGCCACCATCCCGGGGGGGCCGTGATTGAGCAGTTCTTC	CASSHHPGGAVIEQFF
-	TRBV29-1	-	TRBJ2-1	TGCAGCGTTGACAATCCCGGACCCAACTACAATGAGCAGTTCTTC	CSVDNPGPNYNEQFF
TRBD1	TRBV3-1	-	TRBJ1-1	TGTGCCAGCAGCCAAGTTCGGGACAGAAACACTGAAGCTTTCTTT	CASSQVRDRNTEAFF
-	TRBV27	-	TRBJ1-4	TGTGCCAGCACTTCCACAGGGGAAAAACTGTTTTTT	CASTSTGEKLFF
-	TRBV21-1	-	TRBJ2-4	TGTGCCAGCAGCAAAGCCGGGACAGGGGGGATCCTAGCCAAAAACATTCAGTACTTC	CASSKAGTGGILAKNIQYF
-	TRBV5-6	few	TRBJ2-7	TGTGCCAGCAGCTTGATTAGGGGAGGCGACGAGCAGTACTTC	CASSLIRGGDEQYF
-	TRBV12-3/TRBV12-4	many	TRBJ2-5	TGTGCCAGCAGTTTTGCCCGTTTCGGAGAGACCCAGTACTTC	CASSFARFGETQYF
TRBD1	TRBV2	few	TRBJ2-7	TGTGCCAGCAGTGATAGTTTGACAGGGAGCTCCTACGAGCAGTACTTC	CASSDSLTGSSYEQYF